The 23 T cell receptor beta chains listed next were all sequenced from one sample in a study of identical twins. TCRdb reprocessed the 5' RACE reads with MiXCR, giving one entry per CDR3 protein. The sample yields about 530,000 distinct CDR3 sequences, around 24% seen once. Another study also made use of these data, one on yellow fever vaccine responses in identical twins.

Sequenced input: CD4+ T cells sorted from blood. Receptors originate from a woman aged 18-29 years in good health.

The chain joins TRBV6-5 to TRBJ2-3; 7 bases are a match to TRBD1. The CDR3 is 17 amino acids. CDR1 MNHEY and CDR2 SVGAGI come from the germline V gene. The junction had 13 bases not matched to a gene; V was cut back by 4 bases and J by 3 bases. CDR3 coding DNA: TGTGCCAGCAGTTCCCGATCACAGGGGACCTGGACAGATACGCAGTATTTT. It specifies CASSSRSQGTWTDTQYF.

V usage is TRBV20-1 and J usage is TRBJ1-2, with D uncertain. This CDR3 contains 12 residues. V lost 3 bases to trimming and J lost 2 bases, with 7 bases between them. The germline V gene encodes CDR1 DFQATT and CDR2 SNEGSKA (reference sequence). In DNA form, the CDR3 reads TGCAGTGCTAGTCTTTGGAACTATGGCTACACCTTC. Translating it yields CSASLWNYGYTF.

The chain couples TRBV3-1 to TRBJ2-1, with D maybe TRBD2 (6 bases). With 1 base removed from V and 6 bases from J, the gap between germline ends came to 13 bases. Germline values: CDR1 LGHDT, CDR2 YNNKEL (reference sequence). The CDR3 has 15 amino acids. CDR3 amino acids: CASSQGTWEVNEQFF. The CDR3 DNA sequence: TGTGCCAGCAGCCAAGGGACCTGGGAGGTCAATGAGCAGTTCTTC.

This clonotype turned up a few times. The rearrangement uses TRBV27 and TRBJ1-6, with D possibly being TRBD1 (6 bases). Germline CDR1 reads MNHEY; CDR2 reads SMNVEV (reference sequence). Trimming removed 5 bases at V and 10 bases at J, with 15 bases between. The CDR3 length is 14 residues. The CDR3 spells CASSPLQGISPLHF. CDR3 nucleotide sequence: TGTGCCAGCAGTCCCTTACAGGGAATCTCACCCCTCCACTTT.

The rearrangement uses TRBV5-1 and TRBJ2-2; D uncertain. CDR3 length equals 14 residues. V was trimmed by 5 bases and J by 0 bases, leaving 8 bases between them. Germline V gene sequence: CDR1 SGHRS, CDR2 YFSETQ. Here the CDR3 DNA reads TGCGCCAGCAGGCCGGTACCGAACACCGGGGAGCTGTTTTTT. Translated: CASRPVPNTGELFF.

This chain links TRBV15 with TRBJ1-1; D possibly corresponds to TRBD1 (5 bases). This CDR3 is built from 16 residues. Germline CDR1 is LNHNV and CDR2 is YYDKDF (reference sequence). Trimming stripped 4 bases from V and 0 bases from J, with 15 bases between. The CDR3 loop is CATSTYPGRLNTEAFF. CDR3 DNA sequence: TGTGCCACCAGCACGTATCCGGGACGGCTGAACACTGAAGCTTTCTTT.

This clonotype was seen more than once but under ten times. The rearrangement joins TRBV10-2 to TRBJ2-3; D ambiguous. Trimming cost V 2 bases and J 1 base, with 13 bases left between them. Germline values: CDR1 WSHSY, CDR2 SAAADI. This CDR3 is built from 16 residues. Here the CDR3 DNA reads TGCGCCAGCAGTGAGCAGAGTGCCGTAGGCACAGATACGCAGTATTTT. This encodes CASSEQSAVGTDTQYF.

The CDR3 here is CASSIPGLGVTGELFF. CDR3 sequence (DNA): TGTGCCAGCAGCATCCCGGGACTAGGTGTCACCGGGGAGCTGTTTTTT. The rearrangement uses TRBV7-3 and TRBJ2-2; TRBD2 matches 8 bases. Germline CDR1 and CDR2: SGHTA and FQGTGA. Losses at the gene ends were 5 bases for V and 4 bases for J; bases not matched to a gene: 9. This CDR3 region has 16 residues.

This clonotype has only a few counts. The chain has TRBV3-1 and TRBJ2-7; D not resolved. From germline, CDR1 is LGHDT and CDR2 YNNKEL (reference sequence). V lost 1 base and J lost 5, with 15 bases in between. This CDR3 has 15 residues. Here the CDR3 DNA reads TGTGCCAGCAGCCAAGTAGAAAAGCCGACAAACGAGCAGTACGTC. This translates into CASSQVEKPTNEQYV.

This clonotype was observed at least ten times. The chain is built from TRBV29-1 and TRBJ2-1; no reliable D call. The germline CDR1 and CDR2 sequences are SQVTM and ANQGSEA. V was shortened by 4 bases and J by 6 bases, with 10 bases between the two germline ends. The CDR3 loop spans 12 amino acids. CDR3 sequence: CSVGYSFNEQFF. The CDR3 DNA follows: TGCAGCGTTGGCTACAGTTTCAATGAGCAGTTCTTC.

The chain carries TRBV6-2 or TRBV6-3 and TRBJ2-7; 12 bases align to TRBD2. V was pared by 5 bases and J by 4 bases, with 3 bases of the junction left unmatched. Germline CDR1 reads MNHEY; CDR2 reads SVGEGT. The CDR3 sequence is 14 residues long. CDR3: CASSRTSGAYEQYV. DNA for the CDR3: TGTGCCAGCAGTAGGACTAGCGGGGCATACGAGCAGTACGTC.

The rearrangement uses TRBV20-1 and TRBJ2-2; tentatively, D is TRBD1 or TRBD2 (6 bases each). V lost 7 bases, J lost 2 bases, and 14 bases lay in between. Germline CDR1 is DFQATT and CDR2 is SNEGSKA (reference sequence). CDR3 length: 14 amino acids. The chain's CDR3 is CSGRGDTNTGELFF. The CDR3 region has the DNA TGCAGTGGAAGGGGGGACACCAACACCGGGGAGCTGTTTTTT.

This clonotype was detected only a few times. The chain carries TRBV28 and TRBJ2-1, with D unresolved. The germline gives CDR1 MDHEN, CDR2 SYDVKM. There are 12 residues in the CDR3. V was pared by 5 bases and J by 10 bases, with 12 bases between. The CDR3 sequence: CASSKWGKEQFF. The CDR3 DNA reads TGTGCCAGCAGTAAATGGGGTAAAGAGCAGTTCTTC.

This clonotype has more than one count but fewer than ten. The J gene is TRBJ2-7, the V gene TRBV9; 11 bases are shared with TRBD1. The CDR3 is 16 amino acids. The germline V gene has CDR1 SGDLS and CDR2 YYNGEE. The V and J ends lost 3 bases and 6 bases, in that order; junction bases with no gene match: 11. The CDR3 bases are TGTGCCAGCAGCGCGCAAATCGGACAGGGGGCTGGCGAGCAGTACTTC. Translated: CASSAQIGQGAGEQYF.

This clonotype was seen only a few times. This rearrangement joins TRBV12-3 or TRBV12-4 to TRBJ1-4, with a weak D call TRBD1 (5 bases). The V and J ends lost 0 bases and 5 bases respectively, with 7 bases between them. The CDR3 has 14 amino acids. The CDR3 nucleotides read TGTGCCAGCAGTTTAGCTGGGGCCAATGAAAAACTGTTTTTT. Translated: CASSLAGANEKLFF.

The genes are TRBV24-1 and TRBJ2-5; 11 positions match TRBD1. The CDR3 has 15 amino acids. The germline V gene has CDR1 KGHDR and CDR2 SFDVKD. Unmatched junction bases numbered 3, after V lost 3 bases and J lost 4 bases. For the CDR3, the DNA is TGTGCCACCAGTGATAACGGACAGGGGGCAGAGACCCAGTACTTC. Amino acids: CATSDNGQGAETQYF.

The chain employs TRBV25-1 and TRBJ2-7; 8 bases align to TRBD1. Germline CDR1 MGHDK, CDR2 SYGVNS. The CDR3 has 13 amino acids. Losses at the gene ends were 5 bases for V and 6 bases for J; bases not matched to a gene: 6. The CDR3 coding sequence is TGTGCCAGCAGTACGGACAGGGTGGGCGAGCAGTACTTC. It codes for CASSTDRVGEQYF.

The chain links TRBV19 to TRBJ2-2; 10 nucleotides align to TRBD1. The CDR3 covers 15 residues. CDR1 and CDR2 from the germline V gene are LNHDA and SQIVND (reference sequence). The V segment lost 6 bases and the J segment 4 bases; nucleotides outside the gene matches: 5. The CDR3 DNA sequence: TGTGCCAGTAGGTTGAGGACAGGGGGCACCGGGGAGCTGTTTTTT. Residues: CASRLRTGGTGELFF.

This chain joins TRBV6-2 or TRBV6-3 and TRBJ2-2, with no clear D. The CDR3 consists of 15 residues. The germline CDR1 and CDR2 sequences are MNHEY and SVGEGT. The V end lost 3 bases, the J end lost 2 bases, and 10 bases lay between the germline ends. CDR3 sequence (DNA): TGTGCCAGCAGTTATTCATATAAAAACACCGGGGAGCTGTTTTTT. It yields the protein CASSYSYKNTGELFF.

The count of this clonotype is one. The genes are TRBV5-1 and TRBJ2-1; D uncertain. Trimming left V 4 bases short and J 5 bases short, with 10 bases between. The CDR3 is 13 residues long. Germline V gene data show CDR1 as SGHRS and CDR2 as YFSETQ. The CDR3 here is CASSAWGNNEQFF. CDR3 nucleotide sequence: TGCGCCAGCAGCGCGTGGGGAAACAATGAGCAGTTCTTC.

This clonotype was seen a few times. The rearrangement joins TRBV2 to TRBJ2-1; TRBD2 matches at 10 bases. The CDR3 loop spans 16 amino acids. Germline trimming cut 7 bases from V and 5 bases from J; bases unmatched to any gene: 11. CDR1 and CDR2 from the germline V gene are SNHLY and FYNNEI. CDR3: CASIPRGLASHNEQFF. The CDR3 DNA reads TGTGCCAGCATCCCCCGGGGACTAGCGAGCCACAATGAGCAGTTCTTC. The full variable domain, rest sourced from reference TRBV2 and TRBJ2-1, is EPEVTQTPSHQVTQMGQEVILRCVPISNHLYFYWYRQILGQKVEFLVSFYNNEISEKSEIFDDQFSVERPDGSNFTLKIRSTKLEDSAMYFCASIPRGLASHNEQFFGPGTRLTVL.

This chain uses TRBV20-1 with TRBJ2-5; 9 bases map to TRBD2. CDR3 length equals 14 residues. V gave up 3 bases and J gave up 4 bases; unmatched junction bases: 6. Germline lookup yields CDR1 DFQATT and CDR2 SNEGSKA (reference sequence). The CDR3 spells CSASWLAGIETQYF. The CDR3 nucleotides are TGCAGTGCTAGTTGGCTAGCGGGGATAGAGACCCAGTACTTC.

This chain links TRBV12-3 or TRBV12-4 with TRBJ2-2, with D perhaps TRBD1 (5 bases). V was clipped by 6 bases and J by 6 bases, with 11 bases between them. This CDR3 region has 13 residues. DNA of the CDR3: TGTGCCAGCAGAGCTCAGGGATCCGGGGAGCTGTTTTTT. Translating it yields CASRAQGSGELFF.